Listed below are T cell receptor beta chains from one sample, sequenced in a study of blood T cell repertoires in COVID-19. Here immunoSEQ multiplex PCR was the method, and the copy in TCRdb shows in-frame clones only, minus some. The repertoire consists of 110,000 to 150,000 clones, with about 87% occurring once and the leading ten covering about 11%. Sequenced material: PBMCs or T cells enriched from blood (not recorded which). The receptors were gathered from a man aged 60-69 years who had recovered from COVID-19. Each CDR3 is given without its conserved first and last residue.

V: TRBV6-5; CDR3: ASMREELTDTQY
V: TRBV28; CDR3: ASISGTGIFNEQF
V: TRBV5-4; CDR3: ASSFGGGDTQY
V: TRBV5-4; CDR3: ASSLDRYYEQY
V: TRBV10-2; CDR3: ASSSGGLKIYNEQF
V: TRBV13; CDR3: ASRPRQGPWYTEAF
V: TRBV2; CDR3: ASSAGGGNTIY
V: TRBV6-6; CDR3: ASSQGLGDSPLH
V: TRBV19; CDR3: ASSNFGLHGRGGELF
V: TRBV27; CDR3: ASSLSSTQETQY
V: TRBV6-6; CDR3: ASSSLGLQNTGELF
V: TRBV30; CDR3: AWRGGSIVGGYT
V: TRBV7-9; CDR3: ASSVRQEMNTEAF
V: TRBV12-5; CDR3: ASGLGGVGNTEAF
V: TRBV15; CDR3: ATSPPGGRQETQY
V: TRBV9; CDR3: ASSVLAGGLYNEQF
V: TRBV29-1; CDR3: SATTSGRIVYEQY
V: TRBV7-9; CDR3: ASSPGQETQY
V: TRBV6-5; CDR3: ASRMDRSNQPQH
V: TRBV7-2; CDR3: ASSLAGTGDEKLF
V: TRBV6-5; CDR3: ASSRDYHNEQF
V: TRBV18; CDR3: ASSPLTGSNTEAF
V: TRBV7-9; CDR3: ASSLGAGLWEKLF
V: TRBV24-1; CDR3: ATEDRVPSGANVLT
V: TRBV12-3/TRBV12-4; CDR3: ASSAGTGGGYT
V: TRBV7-6; CDR3: ASSLSVASGELF
V: TRBV15; CDR3: ATSRTTDRDQPQH
V: TRBV19; CDR3: ASNTRTGEQF
V: TRBV7-8; CDR3: ASSPNTGDDTIY
V: TRBV11-2; CDR3: ASSPGLAGAYNEQF
V: TRBV6-2/TRBV6-3; CDR3: ASSYAGGSVYGYT
V: TRBV6-5; CDR3: ASSFKARSPLH
V: TRBV5-1; CDR3: ASTGTGLSGNTIY
V: TRBV4-2; CDR3: ASSQPGLAVNTGELF
V: TRBV29-1; CDR3: SVQQGTQPQH
V: TRBV3-1/TRBV3-2; CDR3: ASRPGTGYNSPLH
V: TRBV30; CDR3: AWSVFRSTSGEGETQY
V: TRBV11-2; CDR3: ASSLDGGTQETQY
V: TRBV6-1; CDR3: ASSEAGGDYEQY
V: TRBV13; CDR3: ASSFMETQY
V: TRBV9; CDR3: ASSPTGANTEAF
V: TRBV7-2; CDR3: ASSLVPGTNTEAF
V: TRBV19; CDR3: ASSIAGTGHTEAF
V: TRBV28; CDR3: ASSLGTNNYGYT
V: TRBV10-1; CDR3: ASSDGITYNSPLH
V: TRBV28; CDR3: ASITWGELYGYT
V: TRBV6-5; CDR3: ASIEGAASYEQY
V: TRBV11-2; CDR3: ASSPPRRGEQF
V: TRBV19; CDR3: ASSSRQGDYT
V: TRBV14; CDR3: ASSQVRWPDTQY
V: TRBV5-1; CDR3: ASSPNPGGTGANVLT
V: TRBV19; CDR3: ASAGTGGSYEQY